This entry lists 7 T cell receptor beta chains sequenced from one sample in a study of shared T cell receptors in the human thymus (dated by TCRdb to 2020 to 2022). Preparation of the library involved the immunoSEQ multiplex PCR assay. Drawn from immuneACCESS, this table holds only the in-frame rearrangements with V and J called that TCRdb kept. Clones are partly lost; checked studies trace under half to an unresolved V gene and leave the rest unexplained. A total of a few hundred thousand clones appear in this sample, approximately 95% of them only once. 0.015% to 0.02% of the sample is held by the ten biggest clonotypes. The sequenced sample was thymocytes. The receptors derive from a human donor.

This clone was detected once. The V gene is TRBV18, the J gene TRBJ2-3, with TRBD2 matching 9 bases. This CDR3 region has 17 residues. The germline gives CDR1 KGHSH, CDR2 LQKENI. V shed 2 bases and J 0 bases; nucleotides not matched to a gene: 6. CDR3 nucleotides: TGTGCCAGCTCACCAACCGCTAGCGGGACTAGCACAGATACGCAGTATTTT. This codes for CASSPTASGTSTDTQYF.

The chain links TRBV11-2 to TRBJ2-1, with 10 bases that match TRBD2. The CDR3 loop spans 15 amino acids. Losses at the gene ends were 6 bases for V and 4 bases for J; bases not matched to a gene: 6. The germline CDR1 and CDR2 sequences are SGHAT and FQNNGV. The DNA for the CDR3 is TGTGCCAGCAGTTCTCCGGGACTAGCGTACAATGAGCAGTTCTTC. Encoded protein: CASSSPGLAYNEQFF. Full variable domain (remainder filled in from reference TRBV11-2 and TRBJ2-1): EAGVAQSPRYKIIEKRQSVAFWCNPISGHATLYWYQQILGQGPKLLIQFQNNGVVDDSQLPKDRFSAERLKGVDSTLKIQPAKLEDSAVYLCASSSPGLAYNEQFFGPGTRLTVL.

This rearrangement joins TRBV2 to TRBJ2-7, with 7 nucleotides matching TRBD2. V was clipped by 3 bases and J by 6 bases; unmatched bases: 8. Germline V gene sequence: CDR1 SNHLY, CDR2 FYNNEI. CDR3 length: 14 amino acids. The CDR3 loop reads CASSDPSGVCEQYF. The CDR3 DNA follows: TGTGCCAGCAGTGATCCCAGCGGGGTCTGCGAGCAGTACTTC.

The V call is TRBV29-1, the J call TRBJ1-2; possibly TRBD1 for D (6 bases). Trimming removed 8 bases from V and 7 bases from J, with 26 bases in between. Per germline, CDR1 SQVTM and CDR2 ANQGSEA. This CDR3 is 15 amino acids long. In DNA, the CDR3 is TGCAGCCCTCGTGCCACCGGGACATACTCCTTTGGCTACACCTTC. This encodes CSPRATGTYSFGYTF.

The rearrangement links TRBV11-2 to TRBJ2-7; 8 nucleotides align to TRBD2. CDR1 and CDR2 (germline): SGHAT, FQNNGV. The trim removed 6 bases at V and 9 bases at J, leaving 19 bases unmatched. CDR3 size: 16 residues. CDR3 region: CASRPRGRALRGGQYF. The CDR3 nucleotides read TGTGCCAGCAGACCACGAGGACGAGCCCTCCGGGGGGGGCAGTACTTC.

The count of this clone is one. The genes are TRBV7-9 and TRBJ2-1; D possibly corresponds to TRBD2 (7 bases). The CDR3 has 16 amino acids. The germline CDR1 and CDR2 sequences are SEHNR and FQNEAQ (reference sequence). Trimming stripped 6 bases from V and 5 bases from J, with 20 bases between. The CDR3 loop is CASRVQGKGGDNEQFF. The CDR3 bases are TGTGCCAGCAGGGTCCAGGGGAAGGGAGGGGACAATGAGCAGTTCTTC.

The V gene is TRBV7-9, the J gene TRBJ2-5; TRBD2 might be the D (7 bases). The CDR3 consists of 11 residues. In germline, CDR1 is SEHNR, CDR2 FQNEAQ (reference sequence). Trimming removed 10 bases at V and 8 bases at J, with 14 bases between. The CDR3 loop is CATLGGPTQYF. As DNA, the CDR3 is TGTGCCACCCTCGGGGGGCCAACCCAGTACTTC.